This T cell receptor beta chain stems from a study of human thymus T cells. Remarks on this clone: Its antigen remains unidentified.

Sequenced by immunoSEQ multiplex PCR; TCRdb stores in-frame clones only, minus some. The sample has tens of thousands of clones; 95% to 98% are singletons. Per the germline V gene, CDR1 is MNHNY and CDR2 is SVGAGI (reference sequence). The CDR3 has 15 residues. Deletions cut 0 bases from V and 0 bases from J, with 9 bases between. General study points: Among thymic and blood repertoires, usage of V and J genes appeared biased. Related studies found that unrelated individuals share highly overlapping thymic repertoires.

Obtained as resections during corrective heart surgery, the thymus tissue was then studied. Corrective surgery for congenital heart defects was being performed on the healthy Finnish infants who were the donors. Sequenced material: thymus tissue. This TCR came from a boy under three years old with a congenital heart defect but otherwise immunologically healthy. The rearrangement links TRBV6-6 to TRBJ2-7; D unclear. The CDR3 reads CASSYSSAYSYEQYF. CDR3 coding DNA: TGTGCCAGCAGTTACTCGTCCGCCTACTCCTACGAGCAGTACTTC.